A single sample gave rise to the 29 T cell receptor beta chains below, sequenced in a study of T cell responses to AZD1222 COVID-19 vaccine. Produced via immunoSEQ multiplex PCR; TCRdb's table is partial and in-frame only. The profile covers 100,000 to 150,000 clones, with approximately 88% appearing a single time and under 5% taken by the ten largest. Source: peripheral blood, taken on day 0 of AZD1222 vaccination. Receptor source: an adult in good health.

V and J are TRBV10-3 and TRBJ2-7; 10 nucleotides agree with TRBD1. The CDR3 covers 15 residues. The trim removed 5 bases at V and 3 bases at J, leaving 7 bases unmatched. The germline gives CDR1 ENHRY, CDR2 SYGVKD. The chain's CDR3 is CAISKDRGDLYEQYF. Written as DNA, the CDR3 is TGTGCCATCAGTAAGGACAGGGGGGATCTCTACGAGCAGTACTTC.

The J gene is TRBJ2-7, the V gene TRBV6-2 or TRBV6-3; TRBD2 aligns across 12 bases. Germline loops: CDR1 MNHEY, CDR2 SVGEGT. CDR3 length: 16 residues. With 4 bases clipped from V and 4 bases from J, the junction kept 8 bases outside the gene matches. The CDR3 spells CASSSLSSGRAYEQYF. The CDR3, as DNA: TGTGCCAGCAGTTCCTTATCTAGCGGGAGGGCTTACGAGCAGTACTTC.

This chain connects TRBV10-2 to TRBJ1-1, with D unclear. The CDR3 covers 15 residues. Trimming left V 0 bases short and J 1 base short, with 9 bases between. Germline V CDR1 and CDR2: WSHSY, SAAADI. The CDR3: CASSESRPPNTEAFF. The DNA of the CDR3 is TGCGCCAGCAGTGAGTCGAGACCTCCGAACACTGAAGCTTTCTTT.

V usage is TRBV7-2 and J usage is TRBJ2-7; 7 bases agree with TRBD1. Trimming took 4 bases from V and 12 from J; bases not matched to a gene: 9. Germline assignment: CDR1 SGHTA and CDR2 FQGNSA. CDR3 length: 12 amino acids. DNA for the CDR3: TGTGCCAGCAGCTCCGGGACAGCGAGTCTGTACTTC. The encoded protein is CASSSGTASLYF.

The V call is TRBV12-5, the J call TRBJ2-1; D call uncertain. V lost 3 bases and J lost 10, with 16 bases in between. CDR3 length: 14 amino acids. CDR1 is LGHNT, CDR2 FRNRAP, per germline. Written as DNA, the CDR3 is TGTGCTAGTGGTTTTTCCGGGCACAAGAGCGAGCAGTTCTTC. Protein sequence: CASGFSGHKSEQFF.

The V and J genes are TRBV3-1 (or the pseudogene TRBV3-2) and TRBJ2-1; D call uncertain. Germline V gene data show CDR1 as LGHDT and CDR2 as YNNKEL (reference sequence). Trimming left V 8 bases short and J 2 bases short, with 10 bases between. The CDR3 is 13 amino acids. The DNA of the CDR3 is TGTGCCAGCGGCCGGAGAGCCTACAATGAGCAGTTCTTC. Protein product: CASGRRAYNEQFF.

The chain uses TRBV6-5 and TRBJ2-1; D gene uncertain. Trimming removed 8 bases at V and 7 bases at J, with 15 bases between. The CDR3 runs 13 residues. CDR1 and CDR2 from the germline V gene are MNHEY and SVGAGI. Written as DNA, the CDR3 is TGTGCCAGCCGTTCCGGTTCGGGTAATGAGCAGTTCTTC. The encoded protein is CASRSGSGNEQFF.

The CDR3 DNA reads TGTGCCAGCAGTTTCCGGCTAGGGAGAGAGGGCTACACCTTC. This sequence encodes CASSFRLGREGYTF. The chain carries TRBV27 and TRBJ1-2; D is unclear. Trimming removed 3 bases from V and 8 bases from J, with 16 bases in between. The CDR3 runs 14 residues. CDR1 and CDR2 (germline): MNHEY, SMNVEV (reference sequence).

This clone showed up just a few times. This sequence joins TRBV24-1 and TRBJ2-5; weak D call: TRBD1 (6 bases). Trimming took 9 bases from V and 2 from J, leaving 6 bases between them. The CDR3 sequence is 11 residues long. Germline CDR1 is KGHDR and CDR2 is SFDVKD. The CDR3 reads CATGQQETQYF. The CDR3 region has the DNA TGTGCCACCGGACAGCAAGAGACCCAGTACTTC.

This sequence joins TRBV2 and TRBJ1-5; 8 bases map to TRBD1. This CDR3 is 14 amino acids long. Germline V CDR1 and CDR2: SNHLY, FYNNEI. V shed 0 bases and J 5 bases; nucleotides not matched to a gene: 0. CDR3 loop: CASSEATGDQPQHF. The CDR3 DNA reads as TGTGCCAGCAGTGAAGCGACAGGGGATCAGCCCCAGCATTTT. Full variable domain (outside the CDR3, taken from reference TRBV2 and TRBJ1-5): EPEVTQTPSHQVTQMGQEVILRCVPISNHLYFYWYRQILGQKVEFLVSFYNNEISEKSEIFDDQFSVERPDGSNFTLKIRSTKLEDSAMYFCASSEATGDQPQHFGDGTRLSIL.

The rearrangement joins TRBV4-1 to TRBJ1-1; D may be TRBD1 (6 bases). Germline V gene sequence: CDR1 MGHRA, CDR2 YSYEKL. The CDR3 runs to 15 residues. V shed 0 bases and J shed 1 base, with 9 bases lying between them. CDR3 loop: CASSQEGQSNTEAFF. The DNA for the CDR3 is TGCGCCAGCAGCCAAGAAGGACAGTCGAACACTGAAGCTTTCTTT.

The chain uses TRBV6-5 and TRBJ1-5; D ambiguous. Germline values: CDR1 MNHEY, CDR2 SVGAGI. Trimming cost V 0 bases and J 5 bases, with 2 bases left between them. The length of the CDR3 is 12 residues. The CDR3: CASSYSDQPQHF. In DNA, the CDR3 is TGTGCCAGCAGTTACTCGGATCAGCCCCAGCATTTT.

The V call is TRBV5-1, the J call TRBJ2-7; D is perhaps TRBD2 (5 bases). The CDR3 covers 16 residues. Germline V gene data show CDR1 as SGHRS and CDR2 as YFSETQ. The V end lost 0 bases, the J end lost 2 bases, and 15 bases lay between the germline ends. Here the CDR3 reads CASSLAPKSGPYEQYF. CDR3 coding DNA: TGCGCCAGCAGCTTGGCACCTAAAAGCGGTCCCTACGAGCAGTACTTC.

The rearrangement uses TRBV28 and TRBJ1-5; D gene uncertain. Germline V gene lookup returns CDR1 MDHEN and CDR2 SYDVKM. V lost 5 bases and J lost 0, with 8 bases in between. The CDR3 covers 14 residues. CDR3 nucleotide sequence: TGTGCCAGCAGTCCCCGACTTAGCAATCAGCCCCAGCATTTT. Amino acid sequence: CASSPRLSNQPQHF.

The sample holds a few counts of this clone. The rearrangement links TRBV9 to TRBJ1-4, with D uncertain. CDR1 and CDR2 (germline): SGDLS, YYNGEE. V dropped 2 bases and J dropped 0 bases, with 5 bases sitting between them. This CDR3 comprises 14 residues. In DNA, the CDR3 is TGTGCCAGCAGCGTCACTGCAACTAATGAAAAACTGTTTTTT. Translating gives CASSVTATNEKLFF.

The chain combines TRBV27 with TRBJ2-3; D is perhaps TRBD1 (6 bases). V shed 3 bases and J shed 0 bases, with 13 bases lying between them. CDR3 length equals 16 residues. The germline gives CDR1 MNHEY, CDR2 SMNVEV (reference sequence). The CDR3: CASSFRTAPSTDTQYF. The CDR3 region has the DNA TGTGCCAGCAGTTTTAGGACAGCCCCTAGCACAGATACGCAGTATTTT.

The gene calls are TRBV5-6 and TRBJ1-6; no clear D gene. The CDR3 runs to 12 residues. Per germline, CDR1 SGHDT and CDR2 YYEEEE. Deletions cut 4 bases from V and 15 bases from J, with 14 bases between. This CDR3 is CASSLGRFHLHF. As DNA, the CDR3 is TGTGCCAGCAGCCTTGGACGGTTTCACCTCCACTTT.

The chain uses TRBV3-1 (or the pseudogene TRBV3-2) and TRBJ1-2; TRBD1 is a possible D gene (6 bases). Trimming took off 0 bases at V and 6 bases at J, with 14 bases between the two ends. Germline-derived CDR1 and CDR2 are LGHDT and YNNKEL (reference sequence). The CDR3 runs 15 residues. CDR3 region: CASSQDDRPRDGYTF. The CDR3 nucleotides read TGTGCCAGCAGCCAAGATGACAGGCCAAGGGATGGCTACACCTTC.

The CDR3 nucleotides read TGTGCCAGCAGCTTGGAATTCCAAGAGACCCAGTACTTC. Encoded protein: CASSLEFQETQYF. V is TRBV5-4 and J is TRBJ2-5, with D unresolved. Trimming took 0 bases from V and 1 from J, leaving 4 bases between them. Germline V gives CDR1 SGHNT, CDR2 YYREEE (reference sequence). The CDR3 runs 13 residues. The variable domain in full, completed from reference TRBV5-4 and TRBJ2-5, reads ETGVTQSPTHLIKTRGQQVTLRCSSQSGHNTVSWYQQALGQGPQFIFQYYREEENGRGNFPPRFSGLQFPNYSSELNVNALELDDSALYLCASSLEFQETQYFGPGTRLLVL.

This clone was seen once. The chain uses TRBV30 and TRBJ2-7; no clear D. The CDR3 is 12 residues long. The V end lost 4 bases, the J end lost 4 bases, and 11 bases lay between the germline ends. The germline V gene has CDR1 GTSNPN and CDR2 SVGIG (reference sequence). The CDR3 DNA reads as TGTGCCTGGACGGCCAGAGGATACGAGCAGTACTTC. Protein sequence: CAWTARGYEQYF.

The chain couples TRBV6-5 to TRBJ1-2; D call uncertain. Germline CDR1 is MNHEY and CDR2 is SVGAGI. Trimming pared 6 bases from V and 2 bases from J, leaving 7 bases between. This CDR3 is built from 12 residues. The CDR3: CASRQANYGYTF. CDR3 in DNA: TGTGCCAGCAGGCAGGCGAACTATGGCTACACCTTC.

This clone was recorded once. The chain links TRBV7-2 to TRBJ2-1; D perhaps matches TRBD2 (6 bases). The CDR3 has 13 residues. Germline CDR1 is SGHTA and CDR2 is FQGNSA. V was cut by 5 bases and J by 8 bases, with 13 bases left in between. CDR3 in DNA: TGTGCCAGCAGCGTGCAGACTAGTGATGAGCAGTTCTTC. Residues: CASSVQTSDEQFF. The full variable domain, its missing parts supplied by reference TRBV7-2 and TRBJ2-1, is GAGVSQSPSNKVTEKGKDVELRCDPISGHTALYWYRQSLGQGLEFLIYFQGNSAPDKSGLPSDRFSAERTGGSVSTLTIQRTQQEDSAVYLCASSVQTSDEQFFGPGTRLTVL.

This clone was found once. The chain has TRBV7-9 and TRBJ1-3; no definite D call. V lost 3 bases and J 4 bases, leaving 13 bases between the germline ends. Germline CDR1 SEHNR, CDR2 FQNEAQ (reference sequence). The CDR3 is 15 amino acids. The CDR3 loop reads CASSLTGAGGNTIYF. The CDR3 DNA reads TGTGCCAGCAGCTTGACGGGAGCGGGGGGAAACACCATATATTTT. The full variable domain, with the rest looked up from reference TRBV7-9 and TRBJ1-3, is DTGVSQNPRHKITKRGQNVTFRCDPISEHNRLYWYRQTLGQGPEFLTYFQNEAQLEKSRLLSDRFSAERPKGSFSTLEIQRTEQGDSAMYLCASSLTGAGGNTIYFGEGSWLTVV.

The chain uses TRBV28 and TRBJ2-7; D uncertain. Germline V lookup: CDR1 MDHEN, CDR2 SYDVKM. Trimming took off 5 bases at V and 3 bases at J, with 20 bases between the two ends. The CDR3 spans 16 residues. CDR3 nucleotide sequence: TGTGCCAGCAGTCCCCTCCGAGATACAAAAGGCTACGAGCAGTACTTC. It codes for CASSPLRDTKGYEQYF. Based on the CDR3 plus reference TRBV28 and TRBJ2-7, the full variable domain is DVKVTQSSRYLVKRTGEKVFLECVQDMDHENMFWYRQDPGLGLRLIYFSYDVKMKEKGDIPEGYSVSREKKERFSLILESASTNQTSMYLCASSPLRDTKGYEQYFGPGTRLTVT.

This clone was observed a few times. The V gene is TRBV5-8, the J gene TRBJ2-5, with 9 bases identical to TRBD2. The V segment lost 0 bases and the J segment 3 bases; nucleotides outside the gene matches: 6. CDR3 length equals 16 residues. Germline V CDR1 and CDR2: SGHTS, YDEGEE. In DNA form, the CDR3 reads TGTGCCAGCAGCTTGGGAACTAGCGGGCCAAAAGAGACCCAGTACTTC. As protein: CASSLGTSGPKETQYF.

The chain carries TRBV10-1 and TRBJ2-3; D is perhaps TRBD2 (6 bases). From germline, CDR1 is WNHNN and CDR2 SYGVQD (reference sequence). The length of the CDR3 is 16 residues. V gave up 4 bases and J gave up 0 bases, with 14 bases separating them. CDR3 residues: CASSASARGSTDTQYF. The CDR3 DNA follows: TGCGCCAGCAGTGCTTCGGCCCGGGGGAGCACAGATACGCAGTATTTT.

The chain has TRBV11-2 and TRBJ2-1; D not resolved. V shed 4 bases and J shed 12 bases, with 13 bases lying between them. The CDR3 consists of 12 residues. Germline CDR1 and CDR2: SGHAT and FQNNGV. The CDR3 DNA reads TGTGCCAGCAGCTCCCCCGGGCCCTGGCAGTTCTTC. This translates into CASSSPGPWQFF.

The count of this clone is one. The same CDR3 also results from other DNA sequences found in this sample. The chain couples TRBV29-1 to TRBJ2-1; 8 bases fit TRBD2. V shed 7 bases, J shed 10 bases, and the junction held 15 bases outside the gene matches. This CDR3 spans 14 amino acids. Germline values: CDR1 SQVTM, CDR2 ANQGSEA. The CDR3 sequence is CSGRTSGGIGEQFF. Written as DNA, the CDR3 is TGCAGCGGCCGGACCAGCGGGGGTATAGGGGAGCAGTTCTTC.

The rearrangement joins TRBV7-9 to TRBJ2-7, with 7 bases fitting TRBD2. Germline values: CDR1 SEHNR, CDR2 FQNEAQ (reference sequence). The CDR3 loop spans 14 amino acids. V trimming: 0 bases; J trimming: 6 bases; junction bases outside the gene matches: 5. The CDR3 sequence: CASSLAGTGGEQYF. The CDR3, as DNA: TGTGCCAGCAGCTTAGCAGGGACGGGGGGCGAGCAGTACTTC.